Sequencing of this TCR beta chain was carried out in a study of PD-L1 blockade in urothelial cancer. Study-wide background: Males with bladder-origin urothelial cancer made up twenty-five of 29 patients. Prior exposure to chemotherapy in patients amounted to 0 to 3 regimens received.

CDR1 and CDR2 from the germline V gene are SGHRS and YFSETQ. V shed 3 bases, J shed 2 bases, and the junction held 6 bases outside the gene matches. This CDR3 comprises 15 residues. Sample time point: peripheral blood 6 weeks after treatment start. Each patient contributed between 1 and 8 total time points of blood mononuclear cells, pretreatment and during treatment. This clone has only one observation. Synthetic spike-ins, TCR analog templates, were added into each PCR. Sequenced by immunoSEQ multiplex PCR; TCRdb stores in-frame clones only, minus some. The table records 72,000 or so clones, more than 70% of them present only once.

The V gene is TRBV5-1, the J gene TRBJ2-5; 8 bases match TRBD1. This receptor was obtained from a man in his sixties with urothelial cancer. The sequencing used PBMCs, collected around atezolizumab (anti-PD-L1) treatment. CDR3 sequence reads: CASSSGQGGQETQYF. CDR3 nucleotides: TGCGCCAGCAGCTCAGGACAGGGCGGGCAAGAGACCCAGTACTTC.